This TCR beta chain originates from a study of T-cell reconstitution after alpha-beta-depleted transplantation in children (TCRdb year 2016). Broadly, across the study: Using TCR repertoire profiling, the study followed T-cell immune reconstitution in a quantitative way in children after TCRalphabeta/CD19-depleted allogeneic hematopoietic cell transplantation. What the research found in general, with its limitations: Hyperexpanded clone frequencies declined over subsequent months; after one year, T-cell counts and TCRbeta diversity were mostly attributed to newly produced T cells. In some patients, high TCRbeta diversity at day 60 was attributed to recipient T cells and intrathymic progenitors that had survived conditioning. The apparently early recovery of alphabetaT-cell counts about two months after transplant reportedly depended on only several hundred rapidly expanded clones that came from non-depleted graft cells.

As concerns this clonotype: Its binding antigen is unknown. The record has no base qualities; no much larger clone is one base away.

Per the publication, the treatment or condition label means: allogeneic hematopoietic cell transplantation with graft depleted of TCRalphabeta T cells and CD19 B cells. TCRalphabeta/CD19-depleted allogeneic hematopoietic cell grafts were given to the transplant recipients, all of whom were children. The receptor library was made with PCR. Sequencing took place on an Illumina HiSeq 2500. TCR library preparation used molecular barcoding, with unique molecular identifiers applied to normalize quantification of the TCRbeta repertoire. TCRdb applied fastp at Q25 and MiXCR to the public reads, then kept only in-frame beta chains. Each CDR3 protein appears once, grouped with its most common genes and DNA. Across this sample there are about 980,000 distinct CDR3 sequences, with roughly 29% seen only once. The ten biggest clones cover 25% to 35% of the sample. The CDR3 goes from the cysteine to the phenylalanine over 14 residues. Of all the DNA, just the CDR3 is kept, 42 bases in frame from base 1. Based on the germline V gene (reference sequence), the CDR1 and CDR2 sequences are SEHNR and FQNEAQ. At the junction V is shortened by 5 bases and J by 3 bases, with 14 bases in between.

Rearrangement joined TRBV7-9 to TRBJ2-7; TRBD1 is a possible D gene, resting on 5 matching bases. This TCR derives from a boy younger than two who had a stem cell transplant for SCID, so the T cells may come from the graft donor. Source: PBMCs, mostly from graft donor cells, taken 360 days after TCRalphabeta/CD19-depleted stem cell transplant. For the CDR3, the sequence is CASSAPGIGYEQYF. The sequenced DNA is TGTGCCAGCAGCGCACCAGGGATAGGCTACGAGCAGTACTTC.